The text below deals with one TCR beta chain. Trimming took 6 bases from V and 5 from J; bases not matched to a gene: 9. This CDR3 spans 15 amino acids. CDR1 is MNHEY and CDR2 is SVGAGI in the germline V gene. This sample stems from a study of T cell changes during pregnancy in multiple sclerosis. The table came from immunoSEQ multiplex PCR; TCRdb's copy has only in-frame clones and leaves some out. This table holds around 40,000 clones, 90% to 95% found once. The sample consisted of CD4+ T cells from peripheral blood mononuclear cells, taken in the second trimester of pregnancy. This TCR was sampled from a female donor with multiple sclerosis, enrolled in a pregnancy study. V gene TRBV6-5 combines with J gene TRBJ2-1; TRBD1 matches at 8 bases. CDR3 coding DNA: TGTGCCAGCAGGGAGGGACAGGTTTGGAACAATGAGCAGTTCTTC. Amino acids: CASREGQVWNNEQFF.